These 20 T cell receptor beta chains share one sample of origin, sequenced in a study of identical twins. TCRdb independently ran MiXCR on the 5' RACE reads; one entry per CDR3 protein. The data show approximately 490,000 distinct CDR3 sequences, around 20% seen once. The sample was also reused in another study, on yellow fever vaccine responses in identical twins.

The sequencing sample was made of CD4+ T cells sorted from blood. These receptors all stem from a woman under 30 in good health.

V is TRBV12-3 or TRBV12-4 and J is TRBJ2-1; no definite D call. The CDR3 totals 16 residues. Trimming removed 10 bases from V and 0 bases from J, with 19 bases in between. This CDR3 is CATTRREFSSYNEQFF. The CDR3 DNA reads as TGTGCCACCACGAGGAGAGAGTTTAGCTCCTACAATGAGCAGTTCTTC.

This clonotype was picked up a small number of times. The CDR3 region is CASSFLPDTGQPQHF. As DNA, the CDR3 is TGTGCCAGCAGTTTCCTACCCGATACAGGGCAGCCCCAGCATTTT. The rearrangement uses TRBV28 and TRBJ1-5; weak D call: TRBD1 (6 bases). The length of the CDR3 is 15 residues. V shed 3 bases and J shed 7 bases, with 16 bases lying between them. The germline CDR1 and CDR2 sequences are MDHEN and SYDVKM.

The genes are TRBV12-3 or TRBV12-4 and TRBJ2-3; D may be TRBD2 (6 bases). V was clipped by 1 base and J by 4 bases, with 21 bases between them. The CDR3 spans 18 residues. The CDR3 sequence is CASSLGPGLVAPSDTQYF. The CDR3 DNA sequence: TGTGCCAGCAGTTTAGGGCCGGGACTGGTAGCTCCTTCAGATACGCAGTATTTT.

This clonotype was detected only a few times. This chain uses TRBV12-3 or TRBV12-4 with TRBJ2-5; D unclear. The CDR3 is 15 residues long. V was clipped by 2 bases and J by 1 base, with 11 bases between them. CDR3 DNA: TGTGCCAGCAGTTTACTGGAAGACCTCCAAGAGACCCAGTACTTC. It yields the protein CASSLLEDLQETQYF.

There are many counts of this clonotype. The V gene is TRBV18, the J gene TRBJ1-2; no clear D gene. The CDR3 totals 13 residues. The germline V and J ends were trimmed by 2 bases and 3 bases, with 7 bases remaining between them. Germline V gene sequence: CDR1 KGHSH, CDR2 LQKENI. The CDR3: CASSPGSDYGYTF. The CDR3 nucleotides read TGTGCCAGCTCACCAGGGTCCGACTATGGCTACACCTTC.

The chain combines TRBV2 with TRBJ2-5; 8 bases map to TRBD1. Germline values: CDR1 SNHLY, CDR2 FYNNEI. This CDR3 region has 14 residues. V lost 1 base and J lost 6; bases outside the gene matches: 4. The CDR3 loop is CASSEGQGAKTQYF. The CDR3 coding sequence is TGTGCCAGCAGTGAAGGGCAGGGGGCGAAGACCCAGTACTTC.

This chain uses TRBV18 with TRBJ2-5; tentative D call: TRBD2 (5 bases). Germline V gives CDR1 KGHSH, CDR2 LQKENI. This CDR3 spans 15 amino acids. Trimming removed 2 bases at V and 1 base at J, with 11 bases between. CDR3 bases: TGTGCCAGCTCACCAAATACGGGGATCCAAGAGACCCAGTACTTC. This gives the protein CASSPNTGIQETQYF.

The V and J genes are TRBV2 and TRBJ2-7; maybe TRBD2 (5 bases). The V gene lost 7 bases and the J gene lost 0 bases, with 7 bases spanning the gap. This CDR3 contains 12 residues. Germline V lookup: CDR1 SNHLY, CDR2 FYNNEI. The CDR3 DNA reads TGTGCCAGCAATCGGGGCTCCTACGAGCAGTACTTC. Protein: CASNRGSYEQYF.

This clonotype has only a few counts. The DNA for the CDR3 is TGTGCCAGCAAGGAGACCCGCACCGGGGAGCTGTTTTTT. It encodes CASKETRTGELFF. The V and J genes are TRBV12-3 or TRBV12-4 and TRBJ2-2; D remains unclear. Trimming took off 7 bases at V and 4 bases at J, with 10 bases between the two ends. The CDR3 totals 13 residues.

This clonotype has just a few counts. The chain links TRBV20-1 to TRBJ2-7; tentative D call: TRBD1 (6 bases). Trimming took off 5 bases at V and 6 bases at J, with 14 bases between the two ends. There are 12 residues in the CDR3. In germline, CDR1 is DFQATT, CDR2 SNEGSKA (reference sequence). CDR3 sequence (DNA): TGCAGTGCTTCTGACAGGTTCCTCGAGCAGTACTTC. It codes for CSASDRFLEQYF.

This clonotype has just a few counts. This chain uses TRBV2 with TRBJ1-4; 7 bases match TRBD1. CDR3 length: 17 amino acids. Germline V CDR1 and CDR2: SNHLY, FYNNEI. V lost 6 bases, J lost 1 base, and 11 bases stayed unmatched. The DNA for the CDR3 is TGTGCCAGCAGCCTACAGGGGTTCGCGTTAACTAATGAAAAACTGTTTTTT. This codes for CASSLQGFALTNEKLFF.

This clonotype was counted between two and nine times. The J gene is TRBJ2-7, the V gene TRBV20-1; D is ambiguous. The ends were cut back, 6 bases at V and 0 bases at J, with 15 bases in the middle. The germline V gene has CDR1 DFQATT and CDR2 SNEGSKA (reference sequence). This CDR3 has 14 amino acids. CDR3 coding DNA: TGCAGTGCCCACCCCGGGCAGGTCTCCTACGAGCAGTACGTC. Translating it yields CSAHPGQVSYEQYV.

The chain couples TRBV28 to TRBJ2-1, with 12 bases fitting TRBD1. Germline lookup yields CDR1 MDHEN and CDR2 SYDVKM. Trimming took 4 bases from V and 10 from J; bases not matched to a gene: 8. CDR3 length equals 15 residues. DNA for the CDR3: TGTGCCAGCAGTTCCTCGGGACAGGGGGCAAAGGAGCAGTTCTTC. Translation: CASSSSGQGAKEQFF.

The chain uses TRBV7-2 and TRBJ2-6; D uncertain. CDR3 length: 15 amino acids. With 6 bases removed from V and 4 bases from J, the gap between germline ends came to 13 bases. CDR1 and CDR2 from the germline V gene are SGHTA and FQGNSA. The CDR3 sequence: CASRTERTGANVLTF. The CDR3 coding sequence is TGTGCCAGCAGAACAGAGAGGACCGGGGCCAACGTCCTGACTTTC.

This rearrangement joins TRBV10-3 to TRBJ2-1; maybe TRBD2 (6 bases). V was shortened by 5 bases and J by 8 bases, with 10 bases between the two germline ends. Germline V gives CDR1 ENHRY, CDR2 SYGVKD. This CDR3 is built from 12 residues. CDR3 coding DNA: TGTGCCATCAGTTCGGAGGGCGATGAGCAGTTCTTC. It specifies CAISSEGDEQFF.

Here the CDR3 DNA reads TGTGCCAGCAGCTTGGGACAGCCATCCTACGAGCAGTACGTC. Translation: CASSLGQPSYEQYV. The chain is built from TRBV5-5 and TRBJ2-7; tentatively, D is TRBD1 (5 bases). The CDR3 runs to 14 residues. Looked up from germline, CDR1 is SGHKS and CDR2 is YYEKEE (reference sequence). V gave up 0 bases and J gave up 1 base, with 8 bases separating them.

The V and J genes are TRBV29-1 and TRBJ2-7; tentatively, D is TRBD1 (6 bases). The V and J ends lost 4 bases and 0 bases respectively, with 10 bases between them. This CDR3 contains 13 residues. Per the germline V gene, CDR1 is SQVTM and CDR2 is ANQGSEA. This CDR3 is CSVAGQNSYEQYF. The DNA for the CDR3 is TGCAGCGTTGCCGGACAGAACTCCTACGAGCAGTACTTC.

To note about this clonotype: An end of the junction differs from the germline gene, which may be a read error. The chain carries TRBV24-1 and TRBJ2-2; D remains ambiguous. There are 14 residues in the CDR3. Germline CDR1 reads KGHDR; CDR2 reads SFDVKD. Written as DNA, the CDR3 is TGCGCCACCAGTCGGGTCTCGAACACCGGGGAGCTGTTTTTT. Translation gives CATSRVSNTGELFF.

V usage is TRBV12-5 and J usage is TRBJ2-5; D is unresolved. CDR1 is LGHNT and CDR2 is FRNRAP in the germline V gene. The length of the CDR3 is 13 residues. V shed 6 bases and J shed 7 bases, with 15 bases lying between them. In DNA form, the CDR3 reads TGTGCTAGTGGCCAGGACGGCCCCGGGACCCAGTACTTC. Protein product: CASGQDGPGTQYF.

The chain uses TRBV12-3 or TRBV12-4 and TRBJ1-1, with TRBD1 matching over 8 bases. Unmatched junction bases numbered 3, after V lost 5 bases and J lost 1 base. This CDR3 contains 14 residues. CDR3 DNA: TGTGCCAGCAGTCGGACAGGGTGGAACACTGAAGCTTTCTTT. It specifies CASSRTGWNTEAFF.